This passage covers 3 T cell receptor beta chains from one sample sequenced in a study of regulatory T cells in long-lasting Graves disease (dated by TCRdb to the early 2020s). Library method: multiplex PCR. The sample was run on an Illumina HiSeq 4000. To build TCR beta libraries, CDR3 regions were amplified by Arm-PCR using iRepertoire HTBI primers. The raw public data were reprocessed by TCRdb itself: fastp quality trimming at Q25, MiXCR clonotype calling, in-frame beta chains only. Identical CDR3 protein sequences are pooled into one entry, listed with their most common genes and DNA. In all, the sample holds under 700,000 distinct CDR3 sequences, and 15% to 20% of those were seen once. Clones ranked in the top ten supply approximately 25% of the sample. The time point label for this specimen denotes: newly diagnosed GD, antithyroid drugs for less than 3 months. RNA was extracted from PBMCs in TRIzol for both TCR sequencing and RNA sequencing.

The same specimen was also included in a second study, on T cells in Graves' hyperthyroidism and ophthalmopathy.

Specimen: peripheral blood mononuclear cells (PBMCs), collected at new diagnosis, from a patient treated with antithyroid drugs. The receptors originated from a woman aged 40 to 65 with Graves disease. Donor details come from another sample of the same person, matched by shared clones.

This clonotype was seen only a few times. This chain joins TRBV20-1 and TRBJ2-7; 9 bases are shared with TRBD1. With V trimmed by 6 bases and J by 1 base, 10 bases remained unmatched. CDR1 and CDR2 from the germline V gene are DFQATT and SNEGSKA (reference sequence). This CDR3 has 15 residues. CDR3 residues: CSATMLGQGSYEQYF. CDR3 coding DNA: TGCAGTGCCACCATGTTGGGACAGGGTTCCTACGAGCAGTACTTC.

The table lists this clonotype with many counts. CDR3 nucleotide sequence: TGTGCCAGCAGGGTCAGGGGGCGAACAGATACGCAGTATTTT. It translates to CASRVRGRTDTQYF. J is TRBJ2-3 and V is TRBV12-3 or TRBV12-4, with 8 bases matching TRBD1. V shed 6 bases, J shed 3 bases, and the junction held 5 bases outside the gene matches. This CDR3 is 14 amino acids long.

The chain combines TRBV20-1 with TRBJ1-1; 8 positions agree with TRBD1. Germline V gene sequence: CDR1 DFQATT, CDR2 SNEGSKA (reference sequence). V shed 5 bases, J shed 1 base, and the junction held 9 bases outside the gene matches. This CDR3 comprises 15 residues. CDR3 amino acids: CSAGAGGVGNTEAFF. For the CDR3, the DNA is TGCAGTGCTGGAGCAGGGGGCGTAGGGAACACTGAAGCTTTCTTT.